This section outlines one T cell receptor (beta chain) sequence together with its context. Its matching antigen is unknown. This sample was taken from a study of CXCR3-negative and CXCR3-positive naive CD8 T cells. Study-wide results and caveats: Memory CD8+ cells showed much lower diversity, while both naive subsets were comparably high. Naive subsets expressed similar surface CD5; TRB CDR3 features served to infer TCR strength. Naive cells with CXCR3 showed TRB CDR3s that were more hydrophobic than those in CXCR3-negative naive cells.

Researchers prepared the TRB cDNA libraries using 5' RACE with UMI labels. TCRdb re-called the 5' RACE reads and gives one entry per CDR3 protein, without DNA. Its clone listing holds about 98,000 distinct CDR3 sequences. The germline CDR1 and CDR2 sequences are SGHTS and YDEGEE. The CDR3 runs 15 residues. V gene TRBV5-8 combines with J gene TRBJ1-2; TCRdb selects TRBD1, and the lack of DNA leaves this call unchecked. Sequenced: naive CXCR3+ CD8+ T cells from blood. Subset reported: CD45RO-CCR7+CD27+CD95- naive CD8+ T cells expressing CXCR3 (TNR3+). The sequence derives from a human donor in good health. Some clones in this sample may be carry-over from other donors' samples. This CDR3 is CASSRRGGAVRGYTF.